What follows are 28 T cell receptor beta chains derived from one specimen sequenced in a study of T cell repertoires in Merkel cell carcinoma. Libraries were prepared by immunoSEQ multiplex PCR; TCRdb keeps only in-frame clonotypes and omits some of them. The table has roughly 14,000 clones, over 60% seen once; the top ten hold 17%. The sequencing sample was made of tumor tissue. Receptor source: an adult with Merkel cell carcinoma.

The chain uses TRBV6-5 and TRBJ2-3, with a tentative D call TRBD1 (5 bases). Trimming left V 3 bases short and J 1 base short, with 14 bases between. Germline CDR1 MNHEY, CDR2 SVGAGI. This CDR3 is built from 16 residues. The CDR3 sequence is CASSYLGQVGTDTQYF. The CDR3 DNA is TGTGCCAGCAGTTATCTGGGGCAGGTTGGCACAGATACGCAGTATTTT.

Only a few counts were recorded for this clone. The CDR3 DNA reads TGCAGTGCTAGTGTTTTGTGGGAGGGGTACGAGCAGTACTTC. Its protein is CSASVLWEGYEQYF. The chain uses TRBV20-1 and TRBJ2-7; TRBD2 aligns across 7 bases. The CDR3 spans 14 residues. V shed 3 bases and J 4 bases; nucleotides not matched to a gene: 9. Looked up from germline, CDR1 is DFQATT and CDR2 is SNEGSKA (reference sequence).

CDR3 protein: CASRERGSNYEQYF. The CDR3 bases are TGTGCCAGTAGAGAACGGGGCAGTAACTACGAGCAGTACTTC. This rearrangement joins TRBV19 to TRBJ2-7, with D perhaps being TRBD1 or TRBD2 (5 bases each). The V and J ends lost 6 bases and 3 bases respectively, with 15 bases between them. Germline V gene data show CDR1 as LNHDA and CDR2 as SQIVND (reference sequence). The CDR3 has 14 amino acids.

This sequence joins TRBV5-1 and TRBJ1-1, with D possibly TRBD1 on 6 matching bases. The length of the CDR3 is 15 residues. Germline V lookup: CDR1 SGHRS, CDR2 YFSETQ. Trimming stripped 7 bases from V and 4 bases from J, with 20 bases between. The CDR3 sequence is CASADPSQGGTEAFF. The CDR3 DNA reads TGCGCCAGCGCAGACCCATCACAGGGTGGCACTGAAGCTTTCTTT.

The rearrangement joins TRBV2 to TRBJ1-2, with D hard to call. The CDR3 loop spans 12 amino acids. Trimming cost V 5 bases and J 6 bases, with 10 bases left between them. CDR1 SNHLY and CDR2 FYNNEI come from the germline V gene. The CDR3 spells CASSPSEHGYTF. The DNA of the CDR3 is TGTGCCAGCAGTCCTTCTGAGCATGGCTACACCTTC.

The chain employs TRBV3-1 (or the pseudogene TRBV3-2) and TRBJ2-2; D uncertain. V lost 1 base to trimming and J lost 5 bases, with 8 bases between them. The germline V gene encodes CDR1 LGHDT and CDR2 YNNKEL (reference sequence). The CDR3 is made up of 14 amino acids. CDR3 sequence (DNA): TGTGCCAGCAGCCAAGGCCAGATAACCGGGGAGCTGTTTTTT. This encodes CASSQGQITGELFF.

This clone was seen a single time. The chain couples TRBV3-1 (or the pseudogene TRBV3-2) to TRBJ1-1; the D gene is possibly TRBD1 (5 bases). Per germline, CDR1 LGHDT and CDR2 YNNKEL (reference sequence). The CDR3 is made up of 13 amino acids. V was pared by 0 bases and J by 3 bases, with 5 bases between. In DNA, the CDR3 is TGTGCCAGCAGCCAAGAGGGGGACACTGAAGCTTTCTTT. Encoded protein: CASSQEGDTEAFF.

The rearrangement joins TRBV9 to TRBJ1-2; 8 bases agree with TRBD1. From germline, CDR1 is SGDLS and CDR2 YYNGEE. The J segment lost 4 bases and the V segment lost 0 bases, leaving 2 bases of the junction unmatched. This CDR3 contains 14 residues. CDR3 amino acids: CASSVEDRGYGYTF. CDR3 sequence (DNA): TGTGCCAGCAGCGTAGAAGACAGGGGCTATGGCTACACCTTC.

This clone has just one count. The CDR3 DNA sequence: TGTGCCACCGGGTCAGCCAGAGGCAATCAGCCCCAGCATTTT. This encodes CATGSARGNQPQHF. The chain uses TRBV15 and TRBJ1-5, with D hard to call. The length of the CDR3 is 14 residues. CDR1 and CDR2 (germline): LNHNV, YYDKDF (reference sequence). Trimming shortened V by 8 bases and J by 2 bases, and 13 bases separated the two germline ends.

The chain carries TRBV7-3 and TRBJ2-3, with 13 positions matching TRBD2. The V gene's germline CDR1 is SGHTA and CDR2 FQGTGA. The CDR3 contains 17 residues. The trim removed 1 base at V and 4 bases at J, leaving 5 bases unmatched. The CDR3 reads CASSLRGTSGAADTQYF. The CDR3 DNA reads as TGTGCCAGCAGCTTAAGGGGGACTAGCGGGGCTGCAGATACGCAGTATTTT.

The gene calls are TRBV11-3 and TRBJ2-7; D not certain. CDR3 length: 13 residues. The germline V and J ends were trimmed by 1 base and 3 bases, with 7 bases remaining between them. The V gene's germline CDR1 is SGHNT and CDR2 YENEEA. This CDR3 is CASSLAVGYEQYF. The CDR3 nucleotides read TGTGCCAGCAGCTTAGCGGTCGGCTACGAGCAGTACTTC.

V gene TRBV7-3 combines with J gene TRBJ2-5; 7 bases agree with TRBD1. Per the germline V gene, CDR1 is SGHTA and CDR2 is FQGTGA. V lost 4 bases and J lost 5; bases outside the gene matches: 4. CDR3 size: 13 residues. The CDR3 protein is CASSSQGRETQYF. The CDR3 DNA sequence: TGTGCCAGCAGCTCACAGGGGCGGGAGACCCAGTACTTC.

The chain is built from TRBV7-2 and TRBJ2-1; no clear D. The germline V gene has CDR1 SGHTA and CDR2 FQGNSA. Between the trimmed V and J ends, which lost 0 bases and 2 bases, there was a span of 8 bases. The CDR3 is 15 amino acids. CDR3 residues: CASSLARETYNEQFF. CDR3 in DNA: TGTGCCAGCAGCTTAGCGCGCGAGACCTACAATGAGCAGTTCTTC. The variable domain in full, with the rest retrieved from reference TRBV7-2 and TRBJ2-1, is GAGVSQSPSNKVTEKGKDVELRCDPISGHTALYWYRQSLGQGLEFLIYFQGNSAPDKSGLPSDRFSAERTGGSVSTLTIQRTQQEDSAVYLCASSLARETYNEQFFGPGTRLTVL.

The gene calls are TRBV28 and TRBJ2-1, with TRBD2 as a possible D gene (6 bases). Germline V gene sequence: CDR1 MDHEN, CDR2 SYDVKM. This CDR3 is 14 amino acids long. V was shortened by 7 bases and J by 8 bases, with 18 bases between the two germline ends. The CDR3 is CASKAEREYDEQFF. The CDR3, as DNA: TGTGCCAGCAAGGCGGAACGGGAGTACGATGAGCAGTTCTTC.

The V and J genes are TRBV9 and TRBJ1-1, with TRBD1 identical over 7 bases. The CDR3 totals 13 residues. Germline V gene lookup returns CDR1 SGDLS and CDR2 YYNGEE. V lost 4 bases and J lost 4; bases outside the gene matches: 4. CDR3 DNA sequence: TGTGCCAGCAGCTTCCGACAGGGCACTGAAGCTTTCTTT. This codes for CASSFRQGTEAFF.

CDR3: CASSLSDREIPYEQYF. The CDR3 nucleotides read TGTGCCAGCAGTTTATCGGACAGGGAGATTCCCTACGAGCAGTACTTC. The chain joins TRBV28 to TRBJ2-7; 8 bases map to TRBD1. V was clipped by 1 base and J by 2 bases; unmatched bases: 7. The length of the CDR3 is 16 residues. Per germline, CDR1 MDHEN and CDR2 SYDVKM. Variable domain in full (rest from reference TRBV28 and TRBJ2-7): DVKVTQSSRYLVKRTGEKVFLECVQDMDHENMFWYRQDPGLGLRLIYFSYDVKMKEKGDIPEGYSVSREKKERFSLILESASTNQTSMYLCASSLSDREIPYEQYFGPGTRLTVT.

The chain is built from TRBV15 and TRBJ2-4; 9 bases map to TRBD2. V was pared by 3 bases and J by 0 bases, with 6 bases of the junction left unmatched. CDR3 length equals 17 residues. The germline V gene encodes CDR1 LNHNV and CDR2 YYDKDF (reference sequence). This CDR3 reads CATSRSASGIAKNIQYF. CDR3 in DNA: TGTGCCACCAGCAGGAGTGCTAGCGGGATAGCCAAAAACATTCAGTACTTC.

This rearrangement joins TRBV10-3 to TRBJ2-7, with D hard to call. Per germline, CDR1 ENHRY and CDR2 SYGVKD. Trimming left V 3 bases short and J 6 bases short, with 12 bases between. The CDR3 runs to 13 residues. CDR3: CAISEDTLSEQYF. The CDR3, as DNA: TGTGCCATCAGTGAAGACACGCTATCCGAGCAGTACTTC.

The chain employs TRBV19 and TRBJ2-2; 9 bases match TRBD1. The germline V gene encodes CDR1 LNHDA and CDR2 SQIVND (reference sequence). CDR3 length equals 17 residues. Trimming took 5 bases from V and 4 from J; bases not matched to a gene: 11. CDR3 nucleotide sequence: TGTGCCAGTAGTTTTTCAACAGGGGGCGTAGCCACCGGGGAGCTGTTTTTT. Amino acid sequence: CASSFSTGGVATGELFF. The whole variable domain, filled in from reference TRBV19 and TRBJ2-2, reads DGGITQSPKYLFRKEGQNVTLSCEQNLNHDAMYWYRQDPGQGLRLIYYSQIVNDFQKGDIAEGYSVSREKKESFPLTVTSAQKNPTAFYLCASSFSTGGVATGELFFGEGSRLTVL.

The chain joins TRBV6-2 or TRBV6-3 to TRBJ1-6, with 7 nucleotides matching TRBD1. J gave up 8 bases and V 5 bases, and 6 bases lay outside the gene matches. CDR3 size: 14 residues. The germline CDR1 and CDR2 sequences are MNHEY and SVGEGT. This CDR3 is CASSLQGYDSPLHF. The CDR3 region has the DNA TGTGCCAGCAGTCTACAGGGGTATGATTCACCCCTCCACTTT.

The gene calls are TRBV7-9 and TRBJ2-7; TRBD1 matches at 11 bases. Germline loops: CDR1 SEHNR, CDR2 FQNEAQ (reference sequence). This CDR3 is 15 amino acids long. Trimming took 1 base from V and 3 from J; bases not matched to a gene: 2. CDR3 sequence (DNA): TGTGCCAGCAGCTTAGTTGGGACAGGGGGCTACGAGCAGTACTTC. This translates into CASSLVGTGGYEQYF.

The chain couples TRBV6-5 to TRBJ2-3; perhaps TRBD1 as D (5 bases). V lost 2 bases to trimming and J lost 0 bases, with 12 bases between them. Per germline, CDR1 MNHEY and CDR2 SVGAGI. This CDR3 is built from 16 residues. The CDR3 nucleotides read TGTGCCAGCAGTTACGTCAGGGTCGCTAGCACAGATACGCAGTATTTT. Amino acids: CASSYVRVASTDTQYF.

CDR3 sequence (DNA): TGTGCCAGCAGCTTAGCGCGAAGATTGCCCGCGGGGAAAGAGACCCAGTACTTC. It encodes CASSLARRLPAGKETQYF. The rearrangement uses TRBV7-8 and TRBJ2-5; a weak D match, TRBD2 (6 bases). Germline CDR1 is SGHVS and CDR2 is FQNEAQ. The CDR3 spans 18 residues. V was trimmed by 0 bases and J by 3 bases, leaving 20 bases between them.

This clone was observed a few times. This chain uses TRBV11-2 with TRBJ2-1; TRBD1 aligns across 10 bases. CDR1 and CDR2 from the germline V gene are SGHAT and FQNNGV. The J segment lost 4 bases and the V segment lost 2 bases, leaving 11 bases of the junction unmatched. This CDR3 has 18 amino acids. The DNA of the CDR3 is TGTGCCAGCAGCTTACCAATCTGGACAGGGGGAAAGTACAATGAGCAGTTCTTC. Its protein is CASSLPIWTGGKYNEQFF.

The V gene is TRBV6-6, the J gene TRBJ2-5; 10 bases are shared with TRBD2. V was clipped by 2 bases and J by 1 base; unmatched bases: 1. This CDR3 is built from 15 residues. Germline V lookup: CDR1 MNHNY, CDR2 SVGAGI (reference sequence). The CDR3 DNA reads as TGTGCCAGCAGTTACGGACTAGCGGTCCAAGAGACCCAGTACTTC. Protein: CASSYGLAVQETQYF.

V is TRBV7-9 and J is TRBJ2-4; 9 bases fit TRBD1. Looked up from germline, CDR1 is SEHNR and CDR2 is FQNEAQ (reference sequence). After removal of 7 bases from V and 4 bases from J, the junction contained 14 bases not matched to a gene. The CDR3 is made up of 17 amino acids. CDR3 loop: CASTTMGTGRRKNIQYF. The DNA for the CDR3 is TGTGCCAGCACCACAATGGGGACAGGGCGCCGAAAAAACATTCAGTACTTC.

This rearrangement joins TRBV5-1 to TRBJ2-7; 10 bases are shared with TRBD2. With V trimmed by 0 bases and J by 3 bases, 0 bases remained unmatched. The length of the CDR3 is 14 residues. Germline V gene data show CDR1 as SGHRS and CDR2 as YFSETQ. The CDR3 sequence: CASSLGTSGYEQYF. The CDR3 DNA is TGCGCCAGCAGCTTGGGGACTAGCGGCTACGAGCAGTACTTC.

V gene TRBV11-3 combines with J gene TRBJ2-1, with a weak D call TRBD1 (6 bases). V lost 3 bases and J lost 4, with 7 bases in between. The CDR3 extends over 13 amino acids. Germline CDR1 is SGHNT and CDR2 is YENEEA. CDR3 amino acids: CASSFRGYNEQFF. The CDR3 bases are TGTGCCAGCAGCTTCAGGGGTTACAATGAGCAGTTCTTC.